Only a few counts were recorded for the clone carrying this T cell receptor (beta chain). No antigen is known for it. The data belong to a study of T cell repertoires in cytomegalovirus infection. Background on the study: Evidence of both CMV infection and a matching HLA type came from public TCR beta signatures.

V was trimmed by 0 bases and J by 1 base, leaving 8 bases between them. CDR1 is KGHDR, CDR2 SFDVKD, per germline. The CDR3 consists of 16 residues. Study-level findings and limits: There were HLA-C-restricted CMV-specific TCR beta clonotypes dominating the ex vivo response.

TCRdb reanalysed the reads using MiXCR and keeps one entry per CDR3 protein. In the table there are about 63,000 distinct CDR3 sequences, 20% to 25% of which are singletons. The rearrangement links TRBV24-1 to TRBJ2-2; D is unclear. The source is a human donor in good health (CMV status not recorded). Some clones in this sample may be carry-over from other donors' samples. Sequencing was performed on CD8+ T cells from cultured PBMCs, taken from culture after CMV antigen stimulation. The CDR3 bases are TGTGCCACCAGTGATTTGCGAAGGGAGAACACCGGGGAGCTGTTTTTT. This translates into CATSDLRRENTGELFF.